The following is a T cell receptor beta chain sequence with its context. Its specificity is unknown. The data derive from a study of cytomegalovirus exposure and HLA in healthy donors. It was with 60 Vbeta and 13 Jbeta primers that the PCR ran. Sequencing used immunoSEQ multiplex PCR; TCRdb keeps in-frame clones, though not all of them. The table has roughly 61,000 clones, around 81% seen once; the top ten hold around 5.4%. Broader study findings: Several top significant clusters appeared, in a later analysis, to be linked to common viral pathogens.

This CDR3 spans 16 amino acids. Trimming shortened V by 4 bases and J by 6 bases, and 19 bases separated the two germline ends. The germline gives CDR1 LNHDA, CDR2 SQIVND (reference sequence). The sequencing sample was made of PBMCs. The chain has TRBV19 and TRBJ1-5, with a weak D call TRBD1 (6 bases). This sequence originates from a male donor in good health and CMV-seronegative. CDR3 nucleotide sequence: TGTGCCAGTAGTAGAGACGGACAGCATCGCGGTCAGCCCCAGCATTTT. This encodes CASSRDGQHRGQPQHF. Combining the CDR3 with reference TRBV19 and TRBJ1-5 gives the whole variable domain DGGITQSPKYLFRKEGQNVTLSCEQNLNHDAMYWYRQDPGQGLRLIYYSQIVNDFQKGDIAEGYSVSREKKESFPLTVTSAQKNPTAFYLCASSRDGQHRGQPQHFGDGTRLSIL.